The clone carrying this TCR beta chain has only a few counts. As yet, its antigen is unknown. This sample's time point: newly diagnosed GD, antithyroid drugs for less than 3 months. Construction of the TCR library relied on RNA isolated from PBMCs. Libraries of TCR beta came from iRepertoire HTBI primers plus Arm-PCR of CDR3 regions. TCRdb ran MiXCR on the multiplex PCR reads and lists one entry per CDR3 protein. The table has about 620,000 distinct CDR3 sequences, approximately 15% seen once. These data originate in a study of regulatory T cells in long-lasting Graves disease. Whole-study findings and limits: Persistent Graves' patients had lower TCR diversity than newly diagnosed ones.

CDR3 length: 13 residues. Trimming cost V 8 bases and J 0 bases, with 8 bases left between them. Per the germline V gene, CDR1 is MNHNS and CDR2 is SASEGT. These data also featured in a second study, about T cells in Graves' hyperthyroidism and ophthalmopathy. This second study says: Recently diagnosed hyperthyroidism of less than 2 months' duration affected patients aged 18 to 65. With the HTBI primer set, the TCR CDR3 went through a first round of RT-PCR. Most thyroid clonotypes with frequency above 0.001 were detected in blood.

The specimen comprised peripheral blood mononuclear cells (PBMCs), sampled at new diagnosis, from a patient treated with antithyroid drugs. The TCR was taken from a woman aged 25-40 years with Graves disease. The chain employs TRBV6-1 and TRBJ1-3; no clear D. The CDR3, as DNA: TGTGCCAGCTTGACGAGCTCTGGAAACACCATATATTTT. The encoded protein is CASLTSSGNTIYF.